This T cell receptor beta chain was sequenced during a study of Tregs in tolerant kidney transplant recipients. The length of the CDR3 is 17 residues. The junction had 3 bases not matched to a gene; V was cut back by 3 bases and J by 0 bases. Per germline, CDR1 ENHRY and CDR2 SYGVKD. Assay: immunoSEQ multiplex PCR; the TCRdb copy retains only in-frame clones and omits some. Among approximately 98,000 clones, around 90% were seen once, and the ten largest hold 0.34%. The chain has TRBV10-3 and TRBJ2-3; 13 bases map to TRBD2. The clonotype comes from a human donor who received a combined kidney and bone marrow transplant. This material consisted of CD4+ T cells from blood, taken before the transplant. In DNA, the CDR3 is TGTGCCATCAGTGACCAGGGACTAGCGGGGAGCACAGATACGCAGTATTTT. This sequence encodes CAISDQGLAGSTDTQYF.